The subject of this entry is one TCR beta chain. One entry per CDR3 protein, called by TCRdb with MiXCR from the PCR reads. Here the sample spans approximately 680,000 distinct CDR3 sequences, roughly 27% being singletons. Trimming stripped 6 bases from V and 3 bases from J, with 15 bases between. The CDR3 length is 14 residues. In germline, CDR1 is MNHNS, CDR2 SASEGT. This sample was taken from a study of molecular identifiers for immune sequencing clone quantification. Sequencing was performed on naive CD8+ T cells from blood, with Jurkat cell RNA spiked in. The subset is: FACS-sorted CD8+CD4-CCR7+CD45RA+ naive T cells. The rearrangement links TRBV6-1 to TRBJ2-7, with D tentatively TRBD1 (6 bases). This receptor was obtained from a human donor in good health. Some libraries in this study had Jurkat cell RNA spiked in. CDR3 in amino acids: CASSLGRGRYEQYF. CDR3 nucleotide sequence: TGTGCCAGCAGCCTAGGCAGGGGCCGCTACGAGCAGTACTTC.